This entry describes one T cell receptor beta chain. The antigen remains unidentified. Profiled with immunoSEQ multiplex PCR; TCRdb holds only in-frame clones, not every one. The sample shows 35,000 to 50,000 clones, roughly four fifths of them seen only once. The data stem from a study of OX40 agonist ivuxolimab in advanced cancers. Study in general: People in dose escalation had one of these cancers: hepatocellular carcinoma, melanoma, renal cell or head and neck cancer. Study findings and constraints: Relative to CD4+, CD8+ T cells held more expanded clones on average.

From germline, CDR1 is SGHTA and CDR2 FQGNSA. The junction had 3 bases not matched to a gene; V was cut back by 1 base and J by 6 bases. The CDR3 loop spans 15 amino acids. The sample was CD4+ or CD8+ T cells sorted from blood, taken in a trial of the OX40 agonist ivuxolimab. The chain carries TRBV7-2 and TRBJ2-1; 10 nucleotides line up with TRBD2. The TCR originated in an adult with an advanced solid tumor such as melanoma, head and neck, liver or kidney cancer. CDR3 DNA: TGTGCCAGCAGCTTAGTTAGCGGGGGGCCCAATGAGCAGTTCTTC. It translates to CASSLVSGGPNEQFF.